Sequencing of this T cell receptor (beta chain) was carried out in a study of blood T cell repertoires in COVID-19. Study-wide context: From the United States, Italy and Spain came samples of acute and convalescent COVID-19. T cells, B-cell-depleted T cells, or PBMCs provided the cDNA or gDNA that served as material.

As originally analysed: Estimated nucleated cell counts came from reference gene primer amplification. Repertoires were generated with immunoSEQ multiplex PCR, while TCRdb's copy carries only in-frame clones and drops some. The V and J calls and clone size are taken from that table; D and trimming were inferred from the DNA. The table has 62,000 or so clones, approximately 89% seen once. Germline-derived CDR1 and CDR2 are LGHDT and YNNKEL (reference sequence). The CDR3 totals 14 residues. Deletions cut 1 base from V and 4 bases from J, with 8 bases between. This receptor was obtained from a human donor in a cohort sampled during active COVID-19. The V gene is TRBV3-1 (or the pseudogene TRBV3-2), the J gene TRBJ1-3; D not certain. What was sequenced was peripheral blood. For the CDR3, the DNA is TGTGCCAGCAGCCAAGGGGAGGTCGGAAACACCATATATTTT. It specifies CASSQGEVGNTIYF.